The table lists the clone carrying this T cell receptor (beta chain) with a few counts. Its antigen is as yet unknown. These data belong to a study of graft-versus-host responses after intestinal transplantation. As for the study in general: Grafts were multivisceral, liver-intestinal, or isolated intestinal. Study-wide findings and caveats: Early declines in HvG clones that occurred post-transplant were associated with peak circulating GvH clone levels.

Data came from immunoSEQ multiplex PCR; TCRdb stores just in-frame clones and leaves some out. The sample carries approximately 6,000 clones, less than 80% recorded once. The starting material, graft tissue, was processed to release intraepithelial and lamina propria lymphocytes. V was shortened by 5 bases and J by 5 bases, with 15 bases between the two germline ends. Per the germline V gene, CDR1 is LNHDA and CDR2 is SQIVND (reference sequence). This CDR3 region has 15 residues. This specimen consisted of ileum tissue, obtained approximately 310 days after intestinal transplant. The chain is built from TRBV19 and TRBJ2-2; TRBD2 might be the D (5 bases). The TCR originated in a human patient who received an intestinal transplant, so some T cells may come from the graft donor. This CDR3 reads CASSWSSSSTGELFF. For the CDR3, the DNA is TGTGCCAGTAGTTGGTCTAGCTCTAGTACCGGGGAGCTGTTTTTT.